This T cell receptor (beta chain) was obtained from a study of T cell changes during pregnancy in multiple sclerosis. This table comes from immunoSEQ multiplex PCR, and its TCRdb copy is limited to in-frame clones, with some not included. In the table there are 70,000 to 100,000 clones, roughly 90% of which are singletons. Germline values: CDR1 SGHRS, CDR2 YFSETQ. V was trimmed by 3 bases and J by 1 base, leaving 13 bases between them. This CDR3 comprises 15 residues. V usage is TRBV5-1 and J usage is TRBJ1-1; D possibly corresponds to TRBD1 (5 bases). This clonotype originated in a female donor with multiple sclerosis, enrolled in a pregnancy study. Sequencing used peripheral blood, obtained in the first trimester of pregnancy. CDR3 nucleotide sequence: TGCGCCAGCAGCTACCTCGGAGGGGAGAACACTGAAGCTTTCTTT. Its protein is CASSYLGGENTEAFF.